The 14 T cell receptor beta chains below come from one sample, sequenced in a study of T-cell reconstitution after alpha-beta-depleted transplantation in children. TCRbeta library preparation incorporated unique molecular identifiers. TCRdb ran MiXCR on the PCR reads and lists one entry per CDR3 protein. The table includes tens of thousands of distinct CDR3 sequences, around 8.8% detected once. The input for sequencing was PBMCs, mostly from graft donor cells, taken 60 days after TCRalphabeta/CD19-depleted stem cell transplant. The receptor set was obtained from a male patient aged 2-9 years who had a stem cell transplant for chronic granulomatous disease, so the T cells may come from the graft donor.

The rearrangement uses TRBV20-1 and TRBJ1-2; D possibly corresponds to TRBD1 (6 bases). V was clipped by 6 bases and J by 4 bases, with 15 bases between them. The CDR3 totals 13 residues. Germline V CDR1 and CDR2: DFQATT, SNEGSKA (reference sequence). This CDR3 reads CSAFSQGSYGYTF. As DNA, the CDR3 is TGCAGTGCCTTTTCACAGGGTTCCTATGGCTACACCTTC.

This clonotype was counted many times. This chain uses TRBV7-6 with TRBJ2-1, with D perhaps being TRBD1 or TRBD2 (5 bases each). The ends were cut back, 3 bases at V and 10 bases at J, with 7 bases in the middle. Germline V gene sequence: CDR1 SGHVS, CDR2 FNYEAQ. The CDR3 has 11 residues. The CDR3 loop reads CASSLGEEQFF. CDR3 sequence (DNA): TGTGCCAGCAGCTTGGGGGAGGAGCAGTTCTTC.

This clonotype was seen repeatedly, ten times or more. This rearrangement joins TRBV15 to TRBJ2-1; 10 nucleotides agree with TRBD2. V was pared by 6 bases and J by 6 bases, with 5 bases of the junction left unmatched. Germline V CDR1 and CDR2: LNHNV, YYDKDF (reference sequence). The CDR3 contains 14 residues. The CDR3 region is CATRMGLASNEQFF. The CDR3 region has the DNA TGTGCCACCAGAATGGGACTAGCGAGCAATGAGCAGTTCTTC.

This clonotype was counted only a few times. This chain joins TRBV10-2 and TRBJ2-7, with 10 positions matching TRBD2. Germline V gene sequence: CDR1 WSHSY, CDR2 SAAADI. V gave up 5 bases and J gave up 5 bases; unmatched junction bases: 9. The CDR3 length is 15 residues. The CDR3 spells CASSLSGTSVNEQYF. The DNA of the CDR3 is TGCGCCAGCAGTCTATCCGGGACTAGCGTCAACGAGCAGTACTTC.

The chain uses TRBV28 and TRBJ1-2; the match to TRBD1 covers 9 bases. The CDR3 is 14 amino acids. V shed 5 bases, J shed 4 bases, and the junction held 5 bases outside the gene matches. CDR1 is MDHEN, CDR2 SYDVKM, per germline. As DNA, the CDR3 is TGTGCCAGCAGTCCTAGGGACAGGGTCTATGGCTACACCTTC. Translating gives CASSPRDRVYGYTF.

This clonotype was found many times. DNA of the CDR3: TGCAGTGCTAGAGATCGGTCAGGATGGGGCACTGAAGCTTTCTTT. Its translation is CSARDRSGWGTEAFF. The rearrangement joins TRBV20-1 to TRBJ1-1; no clear D gene. Germline lookup yields CDR1 DFQATT and CDR2 SNEGSKA (reference sequence). CDR3 length: 15 amino acids. V was pared by 0 bases and J by 4 bases, with 15 bases between.

In this sample, this clonotype turned up many times. The rearrangement uses TRBV4-1 and TRBJ1-2, with a weak D call TRBD1 (6 bases). CDR3 size: 16 residues. The V end was cut by 4 bases, the J end by 4 bases, with 19 bases between. Germline loops: CDR1 MGHRA, CDR2 YSYEKL. CDR3 coding DNA: TGCGCCAGCAGCCCTGCGGGCAGGGGCCTTTTCTATGGCTACACCTTC. Translation gives CASSPAGRGLFYGYTF.

Many counts were recorded for this clonotype. The chain joins TRBV20-1 to TRBJ1-3, with D uncertain. Deletions cut 1 base from V and 3 bases from J, with 7 bases between. The CDR3 length is 13 residues. Germline loops: CDR1 DFQATT, CDR2 SNEGSKA (reference sequence). CDR3 coding DNA: TGCAGTGCTAGAGTGGGCGGTGGAAACACCATATATTTT. Amino acids: CSARVGGGNTIYF.

This clonotype was picked up a small number of times. CDR3 in DNA: TGTGCCTGGGGAGACTCCTACGAGCAGTACTTC. It yields the protein CAWGDSYEQYF. V usage is TRBV30 and J usage is TRBJ2-7; D not certain. V shed 5 bases and J shed 0 bases, with 5 bases lying between them. Germline CDR1 GTSNPN, CDR2 SVGIG (reference sequence). The CDR3 loop spans 11 amino acids.

This clonotype was seen many times. The rearrangement uses TRBV2 and TRBJ2-1, with 14 positions matching TRBD2. Germline V gene data show CDR1 as SNHLY and CDR2 as FYNNEI. The junction had 11 bases not matched to a gene; V was cut back by 6 bases and J by 7 bases. CDR3 length equals 17 residues. CDR3 bases: TGTGCCAGCAGCGGAGGGACTAGCGGGAGCAAGAGGAATGAGCAGTTCTTC. This encodes CASSGGTSGSKRNEQFF.

The chain couples TRBV7-6 to TRBJ2-1; D is perhaps TRBD2 (6 bases). This CDR3 contains 14 residues. The germline V and J ends were trimmed by 4 bases and 5 bases, with 12 bases remaining between them. CDR1 and CDR2 from the germline V gene are SGHVS and FNYEAQ. CDR3 coding DNA: TGTGCCAGCAGCTCCCTTAGCGGTCACAATGAGCAGTTCTTC. This gives the protein CASSSLSGHNEQFF. Looking up the rest from reference TRBV7-6 and TRBJ2-1 gives the full variable domain: GAGVSQSPRYKVTKRGQDVALRCDPISGHVSLYWYRQALGQGPEFLTYFNYEAQQDKSGLPNDRFSAERPEGSISTLTIQRTEQRDSAMYRCASSSLSGHNEQFFGPGTRLTVL.

This clonotype showed up many times. The rearrangement joins TRBV27 to TRBJ2-1, with a tentative D call TRBD1 (7 bases). V dropped 3 bases and J dropped 7 bases, with 13 bases sitting between them. The CDR3 is 14 residues long. The germline CDR1 and CDR2 sequences are MNHEY and SMNVEV (reference sequence). This chain's CDR3 is CASSLEGQSNEQFF. CDR3 in DNA: TGTGCCAGCAGTTTGGAGGGACAGTCTAATGAGCAGTTCTTC.

This clonotype was seen at least ten times. The genes are TRBV25-1 and TRBJ2-1, with D possibly matching TRBD1 (6 bases). CDR3 length equals 18 residues. V was clipped by 1 base and J by 3 bases, with 19 bases between them. From germline, CDR1 is MGHDK and CDR2 SYGVNS. The CDR3 loop reads CASSEWTDTETLYNEQFF. The DNA of the CDR3 is TGTGCCAGCAGTGAATGGACAGATACCGAAACCCTCTACAATGAGCAGTTCTTC.

This clonotype has a count of ten or more. V gene TRBV6-5 combines with J gene TRBJ2-7; D not certain. The CDR3 covers 15 residues. Deletions cut 0 bases from V and 1 base from J, with 10 bases between. The V gene's germline CDR1 is MNHEY and CDR2 SVGAGI. DNA of the CDR3: TGTGCCAGCAGTTACTCGCGTGTGGGGTCCTACGAGCAGTACTTC. It yields the protein CASSYSRVGSYEQYF.